This passage covers 4 T cell receptor beta chains from one sample sequenced in a study of a mutant IDH1 vaccine in newly diagnosed glioma. Their cognate antigens are unknown. Time point indicated: week 5, during vaccination. What each vaccine dose contained was 300 ug of mutant IDH1 20-mer peptide, accompanied by topical imiquimod. TCRdb's copy holds only in-frame clones and misses some; the assay was immunoSEQ multiplex PCR. The sample holds fewer than 100,000 clones, 91% seen once. The sequencing here drew on PBMCs, taken from a glioma patient whose treatment included an IDH1 peptide vaccine. The receptor source for this set is a woman aged 50 to 65 with glioma.

The chain employs TRBV30 and TRBJ2-5; TRBD2 aligns across 7 bases. The germline CDR1 and CDR2 sequences are GTSNPN and SVGIG (reference sequence). V lost 1 base and J lost 4; bases outside the gene matches: 0. The CDR3 length is 12 residues. The CDR3 loop is CAWSAGGETQYF. CDR3 DNA: TGTGCCTGGAGTGCGGGGGGAGAGACCCAGTACTTC. The full variable domain, with the rest looked up from reference TRBV30 and TRBJ2-5, is SQTIHQWPATLVQPVGSPLSLECTVEGTSNPNLYWYRQAAGRGLQLLFYSVGIGQISSEVPQNLSASRPQDRQFILSSKKLLLSDSGFYLCAWSAGGETQYFGPGTRLLVL.

V gene TRBV18 combines with J gene TRBJ1-1; 8 bases fit TRBD1. Germline trimming cut 3 bases from V and 2 bases from J; bases unmatched to any gene: 5. This CDR3 is 15 amino acids long. Germline CDR1 is KGHSH and CDR2 is LQKENI. For the CDR3, the DNA is TGTGCCAGCTCACCGGCACAGGGGGGAAACACTGAAGCTTTCTTT. Translated: CASSPAQGGNTEAFF. The whole variable domain, filled in from reference TRBV18 and TRBJ1-1, reads NAGVMQNPRHLVRRRGQEARLRCSPMKGHSHVYWYRQLPEEGLKFMVYLQKENIIDESGMPKERFSAEFPKEGPSILRIQQVVRGDSAAYFCASSPAQGGNTEAFFGQGTRLTVV.

This chain connects TRBV5-5 to TRBJ1-4; D is unresolved. CDR3 size: 17 residues. Trimming shortened V by 4 bases and J by 1 base, and 17 bases separated the two germline ends. CDR1 and CDR2 (germline): SGHKS, YYEKEE (reference sequence). CDR3 in amino acids: CASSPHLRDGTNEKLFF. The CDR3 DNA follows: TGTGCCAGCAGCCCCCACCTGCGGGATGGAACTAATGAAAAACTGTTTTTT.

V and J are TRBV9 and TRBJ2-5, with D tentatively TRBD2 (7 bases). Germline lookup yields CDR1 SGDLS and CDR2 YYNGEE. Trimming took off 4 bases at V and 3 bases at J, with 13 bases between the two ends. The CDR3 is 14 residues long. CDR3 region: CASSSIGGEETQYF. DNA for the CDR3: TGTGCCAGCAGCTCGATAGGGGGGGAAGAGACCCAGTACTTC. Combining the CDR3 with reference TRBV9 and TRBJ2-5 gives the whole variable domain DSGVTQTPKHLITATGQRVTLRCSPRSGDLSVYWYQQSLDQGLQFLIQYYNGEERAKGNILERFSAQQFPDLHSELNLSSLELGDSALYFCASSSIGGEETQYFGPGTRLLVL.